This paragraph covers one TCR beta chain sequence. What it binds is not known. This sample was included in a study of identical twins. General study results and limits: A lower insertion count was a feature of abundant cord blood beta clonotypes, with no such feature in memory repertoires.

TCRdb reprocessed the 5' RACE reads with MiXCR, giving one entry per CDR3 protein. The data contain about 570,000 distinct CDR3 sequences, just under 10% of them singletons. This CDR3 has 16 amino acids. Looked up from germline, CDR1 is SGHAT and CDR2 is FQNNGV. Trimming shortened V by 0 bases and J by 0 bases, and 10 bases separated the two germline ends. The data were also submitted as part of a second study, on yellow fever vaccine responses in identical twins.

The clonotype originates from a woman aged 18 to 35 in good health. Sequenced sample: PBMCs. This rearrangement joins TRBV11-2 to TRBJ2-3; maybe TRBD2 (5 bases). CDR3 residues: CASSLDGGPSTDTQYF. In nucleotides, the CDR3 is TGTGCCAGCAGCTTAGACGGCGGGCCTAGCACAGATACGCAGTATTTT.